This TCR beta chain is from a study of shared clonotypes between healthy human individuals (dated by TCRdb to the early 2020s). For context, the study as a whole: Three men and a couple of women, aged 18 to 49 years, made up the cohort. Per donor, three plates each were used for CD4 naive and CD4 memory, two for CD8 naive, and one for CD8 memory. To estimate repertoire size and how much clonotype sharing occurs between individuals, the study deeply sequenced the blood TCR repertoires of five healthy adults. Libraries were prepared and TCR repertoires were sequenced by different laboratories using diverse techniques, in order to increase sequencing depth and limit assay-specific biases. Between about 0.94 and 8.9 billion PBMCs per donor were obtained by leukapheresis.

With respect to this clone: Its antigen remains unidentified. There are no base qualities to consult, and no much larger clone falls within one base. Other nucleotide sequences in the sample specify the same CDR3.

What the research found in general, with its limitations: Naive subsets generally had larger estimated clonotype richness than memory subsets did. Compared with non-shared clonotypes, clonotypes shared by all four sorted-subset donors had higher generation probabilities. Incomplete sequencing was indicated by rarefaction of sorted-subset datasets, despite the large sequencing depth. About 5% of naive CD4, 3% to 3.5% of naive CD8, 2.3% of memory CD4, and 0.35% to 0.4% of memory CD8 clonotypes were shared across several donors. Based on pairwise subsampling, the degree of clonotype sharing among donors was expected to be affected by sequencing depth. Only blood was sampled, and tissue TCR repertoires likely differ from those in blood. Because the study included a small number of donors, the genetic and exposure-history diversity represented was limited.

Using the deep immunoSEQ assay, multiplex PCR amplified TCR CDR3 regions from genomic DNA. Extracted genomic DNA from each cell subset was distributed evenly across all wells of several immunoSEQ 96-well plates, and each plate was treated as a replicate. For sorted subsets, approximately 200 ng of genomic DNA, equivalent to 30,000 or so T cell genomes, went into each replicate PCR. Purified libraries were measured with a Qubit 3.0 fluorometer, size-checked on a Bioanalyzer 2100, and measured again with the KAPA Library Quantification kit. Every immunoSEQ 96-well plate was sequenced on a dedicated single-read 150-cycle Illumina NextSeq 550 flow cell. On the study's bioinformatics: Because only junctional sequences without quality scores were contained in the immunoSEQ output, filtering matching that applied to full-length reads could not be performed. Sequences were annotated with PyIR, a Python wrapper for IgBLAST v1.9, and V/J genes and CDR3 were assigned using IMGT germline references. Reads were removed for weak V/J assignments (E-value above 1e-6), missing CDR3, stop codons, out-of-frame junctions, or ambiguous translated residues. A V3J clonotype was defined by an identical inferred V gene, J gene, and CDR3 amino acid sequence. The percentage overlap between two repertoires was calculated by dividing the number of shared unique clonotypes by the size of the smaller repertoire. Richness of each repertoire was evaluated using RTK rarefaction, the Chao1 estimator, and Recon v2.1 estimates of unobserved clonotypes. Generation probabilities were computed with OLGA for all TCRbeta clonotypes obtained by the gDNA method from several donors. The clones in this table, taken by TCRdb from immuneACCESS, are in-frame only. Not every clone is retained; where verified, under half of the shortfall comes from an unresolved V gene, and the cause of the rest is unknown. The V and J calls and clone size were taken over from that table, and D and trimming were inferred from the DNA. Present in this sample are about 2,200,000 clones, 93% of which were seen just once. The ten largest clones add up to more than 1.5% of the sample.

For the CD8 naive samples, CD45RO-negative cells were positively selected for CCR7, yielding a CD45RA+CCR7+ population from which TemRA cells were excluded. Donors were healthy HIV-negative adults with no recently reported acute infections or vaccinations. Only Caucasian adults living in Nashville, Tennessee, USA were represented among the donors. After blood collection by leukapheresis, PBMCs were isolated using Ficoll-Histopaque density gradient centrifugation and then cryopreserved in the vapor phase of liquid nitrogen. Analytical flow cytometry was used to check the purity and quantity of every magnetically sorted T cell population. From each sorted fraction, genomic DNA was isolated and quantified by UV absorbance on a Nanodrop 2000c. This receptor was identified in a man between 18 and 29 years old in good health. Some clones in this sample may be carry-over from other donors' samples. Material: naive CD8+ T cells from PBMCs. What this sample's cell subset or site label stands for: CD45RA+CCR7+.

The DNA sequence is given as TGTGCCAGCAGCTTGGGTGGCAATGAGCAGTTCTTC. Translation gives CASSLGGNEQFF. Rearrangement joined TRBV5-6 to TRBJ2-1; the D gene cannot be named for sure. The junction shows trimming of 0 bases on V and 6 bases on J, plus 4 bases between the germline ends. The CDR3 goes from the cysteine to the phenylalanine over 12 residues. Left in the record is the CDR3 DNA by itself, 36 bases read in frame from the first base. Via the germline V gene, CDR1 is SGHDT and CDR2 YYEEEE.